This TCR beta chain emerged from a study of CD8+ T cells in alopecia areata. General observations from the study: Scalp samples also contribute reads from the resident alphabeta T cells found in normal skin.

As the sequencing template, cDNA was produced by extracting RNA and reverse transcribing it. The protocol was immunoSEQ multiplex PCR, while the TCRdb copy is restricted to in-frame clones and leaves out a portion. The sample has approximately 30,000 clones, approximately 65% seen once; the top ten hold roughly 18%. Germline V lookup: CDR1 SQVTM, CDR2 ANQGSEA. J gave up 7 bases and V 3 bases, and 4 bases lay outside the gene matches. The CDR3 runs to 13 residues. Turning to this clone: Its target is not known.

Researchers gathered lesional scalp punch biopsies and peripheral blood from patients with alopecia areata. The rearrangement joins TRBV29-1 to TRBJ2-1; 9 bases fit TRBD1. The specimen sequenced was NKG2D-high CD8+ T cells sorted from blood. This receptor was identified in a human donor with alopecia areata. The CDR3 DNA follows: TGCAGCGTTGACGGGACAGGGACTAATGAGCAGTTCTTC. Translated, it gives CSVDGTGTNEQFF.